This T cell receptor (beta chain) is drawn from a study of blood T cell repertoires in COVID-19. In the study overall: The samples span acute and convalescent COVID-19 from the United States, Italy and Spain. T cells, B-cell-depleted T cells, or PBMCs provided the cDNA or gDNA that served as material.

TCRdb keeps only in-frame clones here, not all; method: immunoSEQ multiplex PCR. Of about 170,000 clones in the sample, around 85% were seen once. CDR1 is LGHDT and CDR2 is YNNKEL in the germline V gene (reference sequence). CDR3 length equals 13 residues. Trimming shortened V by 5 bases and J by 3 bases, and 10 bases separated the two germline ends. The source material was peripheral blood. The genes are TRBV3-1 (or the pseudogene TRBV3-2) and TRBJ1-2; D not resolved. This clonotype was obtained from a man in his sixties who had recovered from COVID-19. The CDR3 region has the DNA TGTGCCAGCAGCGCCGGGTCCTACTATGGCTACACCTTC. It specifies CASSAGSYYGYTF.